The 12 T cell receptor beta chains reported below all come from one sample, sequenced in a study of blood T cell repertoires in COVID-19. Generated by immunoSEQ multiplex PCR, the TCRdb table keeps only in-frame clones and is missing some. Here the sample spans 250,000 or so clones, about 88% being singletons. Source material: peripheral blood. All receptors derive from a woman aged 70 to 79 with active or convalescent COVID-19.

This chain uses TRBV19 with TRBJ1-6; tentative D call: TRBD1 (6 bases). Germline V gene data show CDR1 as LNHDA and CDR2 as SQIVND (reference sequence). V lost 3 bases to trimming and J lost 8 bases, with 17 bases between them. This CDR3 contains 16 residues. The CDR3 nucleotides are TGTGCCAGTAGTATTGCTAGGACAGCCGGCGATTCACCCCTCCACTTT. Amino acid sequence: CASSIARTAGDSPLHF.

V is TRBV2 and J is TRBJ2-1, with D tentatively TRBD1 (6 bases). This CDR3 region has 16 residues. Germline assignment: CDR1 SNHLY and CDR2 FYNNEI. The V and J ends lost 6 bases and 0 bases respectively, with 15 bases between them. The CDR3 is CASSWGRRSSYNEQFF. CDR3 sequence (DNA): TGTGCCAGCAGCTGGGGGCGGAGGAGCTCCTACAATGAGCAGTTCTTC. The entire variable domain, with the rest obtained from reference TRBV2 and TRBJ2-1, is as follows: EPEVTQTPSHQVTQMGQEVILRCVPISNHLYFYWYRQILGQKVEFLVSFYNNEISEKSEIFDDQFSVERPDGSNFTLKIRSTKLEDSAMYFCASSWGRRSSYNEQFFGPGTRLTVL.

CDR3 protein: CASRGGSTDTQYF. The CDR3 coding sequence is TGCGCCAGCAGGGGAGGCAGCACAGATACGCAGTATTTT. The chain recombines TRBV4-3 with TRBJ2-3, with D perhaps TRBD2 (6 bases). Germline V gene sequence: CDR1 LGHNA, CDR2 YSLEER. Between the trimmed V and J ends, which lost 6 bases and 0 bases, there was a span of 7 bases. The CDR3 length is 13 residues.

This rearrangement joins TRBV24-1 to TRBJ2-7; no reliable D call. Trimming took off 3 bases at V and 0 bases at J, with 14 bases between the two ends. Germline V gives CDR1 KGHDR, CDR2 SFDVKD. The CDR3 extends over 16 amino acids. This CDR3 is CATSDMTPKDSYEQYF. Here the CDR3 DNA reads TGTGCCACCAGTGATATGACTCCAAAGGACTCCTACGAGCAGTACTTC.

The chain is built from TRBV24-1 and TRBJ2-7, with a tentative D call TRBD2 (6 bases). CDR1 and CDR2 from the germline V gene are KGHDR and SFDVKD. The V end lost 12 bases, the J end lost 4 bases, and 24 bases lay between the germline ends. There are 15 residues in the CDR3. CDR3 region: CAPRVRSEGRYEQYF. DNA of the CDR3: TGTGCCCCCCGTGTACGATCGGAGGGCCGGTACGAGCAGTACTTC.

This clone has only one observation. This rearrangement joins TRBV7-2 to TRBJ2-2; 8 bases match TRBD2. The germline CDR1 and CDR2 sequences are SGHTA and FQGNSA. V lost 6 bases to trimming and J lost 7 bases; unmatched junction nucleotides: 10. This CDR3 contains 15 residues. CDR3 DNA sequence: TGTGCCAGCAGGGAAGCGGGGGCTCGGGGCGGGGAGCTGTTTTTT. Protein: CASREAGARGGELFF.

The chain joins TRBV5-5 to TRBJ2-7; perhaps TRBD2 as D (6 bases). In germline, CDR1 is SGHKS, CDR2 YYEKEE (reference sequence). The CDR3 totals 14 residues. V was pared by 2 bases and J by 0 bases, with 9 bases between. The CDR3 region has the DNA TGTGCCAGCAGCTTTGCGGGGAGCTCCTACGAGCAGTACTTC. It encodes CASSFAGSSYEQYF.

The rearrangement links TRBV7-2 to TRBJ2-5; TRBD2 agrees at 13 bases. Germline CDR1 reads SGHTA; CDR2 reads FQGNSA. CDR3 length: 17 amino acids. The junction had 6 bases not matched to a gene; V was cut back by 3 bases and J by 2 bases. The CDR3: CASSFRLAGGKQETQYF. The CDR3 region has the DNA TGTGCCAGCAGCTTCAGACTAGCGGGGGGAAAACAAGAGACCCAGTACTTC.

This clone appeared once. The chain is built from TRBV7-2 and TRBJ2-7; D call uncertain. Between the trimmed V and J ends, which lost 0 bases and 6 bases, there was a span of 3 bases. The CDR3 is 11 amino acids. Germline V lookup: CDR1 SGHTA, CDR2 FQGNSA. The CDR3 DNA is TGTGCCAGCAGCTTAGCCGTCGAGCAGTACTTC. As protein: CASSLAVEQYF. Together with reference TRBV7-2 and TRBJ2-7, the CDR3 gives the full variable domain: GAGVSQSPSNKVTEKGKDVELRCDPISGHTALYWYRQSLGQGLEFLIYFQGNSAPDKSGLPSDRFSAERTGGSVSTLTIQRTQQEDSAVYLCASSLAVEQYFGPGTRLTVT.

The chain carries TRBV5-1 and TRBJ2-5, with TRBD1 matching 10 bases. CDR1 is SGHRS, CDR2 YFSETQ, per germline. The V gene end was trimmed by 2 bases and the J gene end by 4 bases; junction bases not matched to a gene: 5. The CDR3 contains 15 residues. The CDR3 loop is CASSLGTGVGETQYF. Here the CDR3 DNA reads TGCGCCAGCAGCTTAGGGACAGGGGTTGGAGAGACCCAGTACTTC. Using reference TRBV5-1 and TRBJ2-5 for the parts outside the CDR3, the full variable domain is KAGVTQTPRYLIKTRGQQVTLSCSPISGHRSVSWYQQTPGQGLQFLFEYFSETQRNKGNFPGRFSGRQFSNSRSEMNVSTLELGDSALYLCASSLGTGVGETQYFGPGTRLLVL.

This clone was counted only a few times. The V gene is TRBV19, the J gene TRBJ2-5, with 10 bases fitting TRBD2. The CDR3 has 13 residues. Per germline, CDR1 LNHDA and CDR2 SQIVND (reference sequence). V was pared by 5 bases and J by 7 bases, with 4 bases of the junction left unmatched. The CDR3 sequence: CASSEASGGTQYF. The CDR3 DNA is TGTGCCAGTAGTGAGGCTAGCGGGGGGACCCAGTACTTC.

The chain uses TRBV11-2 and TRBJ1-6; D gene unclear. V shed 2 bases and J shed 9 bases, with 11 bases lying between them. The CDR3 sequence is 14 residues long. Germline V CDR1 and CDR2: SGHAT, FQNNGV. CDR3 in DNA: TGTGCCAGCAGCTTATCAGGAGGGATTTCACCCCTCCACTTT. This sequence encodes CASSLSGGISPLHF.